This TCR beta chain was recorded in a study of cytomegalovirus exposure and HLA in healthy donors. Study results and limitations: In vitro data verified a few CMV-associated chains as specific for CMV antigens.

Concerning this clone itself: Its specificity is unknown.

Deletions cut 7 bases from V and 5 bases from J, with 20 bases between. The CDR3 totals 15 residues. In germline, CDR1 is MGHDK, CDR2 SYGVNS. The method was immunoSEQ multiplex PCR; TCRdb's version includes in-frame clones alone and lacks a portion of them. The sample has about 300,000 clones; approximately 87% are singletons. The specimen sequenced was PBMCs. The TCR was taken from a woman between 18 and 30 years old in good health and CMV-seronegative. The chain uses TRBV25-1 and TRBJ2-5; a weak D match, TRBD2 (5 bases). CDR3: CASNHPAGQTETQYF. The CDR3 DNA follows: TGTGCCAGCAATCATCCGGCGGGCCAAACGGAGACCCAGTACTTC.